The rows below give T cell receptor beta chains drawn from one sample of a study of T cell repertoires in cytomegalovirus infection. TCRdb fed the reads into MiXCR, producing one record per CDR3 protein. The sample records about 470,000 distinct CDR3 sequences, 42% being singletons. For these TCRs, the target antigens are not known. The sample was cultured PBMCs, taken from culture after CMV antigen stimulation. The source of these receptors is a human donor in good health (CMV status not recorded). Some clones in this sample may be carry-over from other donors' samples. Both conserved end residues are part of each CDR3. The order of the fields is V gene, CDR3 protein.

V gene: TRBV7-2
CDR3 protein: CASSTLWGETQYF

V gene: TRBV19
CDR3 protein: CASNQGDIQYF

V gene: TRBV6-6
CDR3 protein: CASSYSTRFSGVTANTGELFF

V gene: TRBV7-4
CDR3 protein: CASSFRSARATYNEQFF

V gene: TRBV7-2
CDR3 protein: CASSQNSGGAQYF

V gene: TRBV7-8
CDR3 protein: CASSRAILYEQYF

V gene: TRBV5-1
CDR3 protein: CARSWQGGSGEQYF

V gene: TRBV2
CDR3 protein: CASSGLAAGGGEQFF

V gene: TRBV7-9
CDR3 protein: CASRPSGTDNTGELFF

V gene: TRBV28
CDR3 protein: CASSLYAGIYGNTIYF

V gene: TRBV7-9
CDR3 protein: CASSQQGIYNEQFF

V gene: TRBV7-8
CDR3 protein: CASSLAYTQPQHF

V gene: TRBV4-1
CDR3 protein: CASSPRDRSYGYTF

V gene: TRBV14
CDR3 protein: CASSPLSAGTTNTEAFF

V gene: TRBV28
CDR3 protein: CASSLSPSYEQYF

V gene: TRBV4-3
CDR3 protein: CASSPGIAEQETQYF

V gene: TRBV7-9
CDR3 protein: CASSERTREINSPLHF

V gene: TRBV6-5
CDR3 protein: CASARGALQETQYF

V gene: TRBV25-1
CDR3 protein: CASSEWTSKNIQYF

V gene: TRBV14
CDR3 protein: CASSLIQGSEQYF

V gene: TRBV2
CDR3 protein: CASSPSYSSGNTIYF

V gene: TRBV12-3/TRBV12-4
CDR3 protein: CASSFDGGALDTQYF

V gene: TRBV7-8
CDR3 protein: CASSLEDPTVTDTQYF

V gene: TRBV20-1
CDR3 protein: CSADPGTSYEQFF

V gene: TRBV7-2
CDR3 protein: CASSMGGGVQQYF

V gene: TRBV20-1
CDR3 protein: CSARDIGSNEQFF

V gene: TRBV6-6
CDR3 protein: CASSPWTSGTNIQYF

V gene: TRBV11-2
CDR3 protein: CASSLRSGEQFF

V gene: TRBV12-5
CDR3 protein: CASGFLTGEGYTF

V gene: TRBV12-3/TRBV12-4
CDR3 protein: CASTLTDGNTEAFF

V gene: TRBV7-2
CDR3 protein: CASSFRTAHNEQFF

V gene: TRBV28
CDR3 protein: CASSSWTGETYGYTF

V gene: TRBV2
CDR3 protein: CASSEPTYGVGGVSQETQYF

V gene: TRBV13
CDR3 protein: CATTLMPSSYNEQFF

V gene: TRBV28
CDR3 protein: CAIQGMTKWGEQYF

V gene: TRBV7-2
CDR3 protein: CASSFRDGAYEQYF

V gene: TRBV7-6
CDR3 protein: CASSHRTAGEQFF

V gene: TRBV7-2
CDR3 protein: CASRSTGVETQYF

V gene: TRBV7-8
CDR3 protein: CASSLVLSDTQYF

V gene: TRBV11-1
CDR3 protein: CASSKSGKLTYEQYF

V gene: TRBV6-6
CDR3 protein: CASGTDEQYF

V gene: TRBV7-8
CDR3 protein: CATRREIGYEQYF

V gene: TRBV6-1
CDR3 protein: CASSTPRTGPKETQYF

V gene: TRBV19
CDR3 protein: CASSIRQSPYEQYF

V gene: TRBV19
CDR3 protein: CASSPTGANVYGYTF

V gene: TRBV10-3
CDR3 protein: CAIRLETYNEQFF

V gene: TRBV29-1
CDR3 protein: CRGGDRSSYEQYF

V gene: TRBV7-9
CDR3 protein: CASSLVPEQFF

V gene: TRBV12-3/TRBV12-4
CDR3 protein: CASSRTDVEFF

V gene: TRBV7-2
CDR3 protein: CASSLVGSGETQYF

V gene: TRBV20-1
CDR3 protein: CSANRRTVWYEQYF

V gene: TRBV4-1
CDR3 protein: CASSQVGVAGGGDTQYF

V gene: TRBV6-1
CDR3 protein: CASSRSGVAGSDTQYF

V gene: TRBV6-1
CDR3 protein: CATTARQGAFEQYF

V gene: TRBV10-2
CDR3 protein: CASGATKETQYF

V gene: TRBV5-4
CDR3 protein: CASSLARDSPNYGYTF

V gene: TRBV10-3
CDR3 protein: CAISRGLEDTEAFF